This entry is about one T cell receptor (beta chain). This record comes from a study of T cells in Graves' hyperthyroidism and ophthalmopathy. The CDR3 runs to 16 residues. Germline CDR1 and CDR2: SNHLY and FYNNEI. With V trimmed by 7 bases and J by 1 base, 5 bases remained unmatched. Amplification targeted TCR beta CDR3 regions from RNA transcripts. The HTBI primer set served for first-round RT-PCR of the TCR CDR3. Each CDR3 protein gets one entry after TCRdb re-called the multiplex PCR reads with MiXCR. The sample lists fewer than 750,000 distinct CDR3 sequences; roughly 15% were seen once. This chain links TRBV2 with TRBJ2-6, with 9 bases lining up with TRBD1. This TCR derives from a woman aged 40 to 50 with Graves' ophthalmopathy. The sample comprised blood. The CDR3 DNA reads TGTGCCAGCAAGGGACAGGGTACTTCTGGGGCCAACGTCCTGACTTTC. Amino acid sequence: CASKGQGTSGANVLTF.